Listed below are T cell receptor beta chains from one sample, sequenced in a study of regulatory T cells in long-lasting Graves disease. TCRdb analysed the multiplex PCR reads with MiXCR anew, one entry per CDR3 protein. The sample holds nearly 350,000 distinct CDR3 sequences, around 20% seen once. Sequences were derived from peripheral blood mononuclear cells (PBMCs), sampled when the disease was refractory, from a patient treated with antithyroid drugs. These receptors were taken from a female donor with Graves disease. CDR3s include the opening cysteine and the closing phenylalanine or tryptophan. D genes are given only for firm matches. Clone size is not always given. Where it is, it says once, few, many or a class for expanded clones.

clone_size	v_call	d_call	j_call	cdr3_aa	cdr3_nt
NA	TRBV4-1	TRBD1	TRBJ2-7	CASSQEWAGQGSYEQYF	TGCGCCAGCAGCCAAGAGTGGGCGGGACAGGGGTCCTACGAGCAGTACTTC
many	TRBV11-3	NA	TRBJ2-2	CASSLDGTGELFF	TGTGCCAGCAGCTTAGACGGCACCGGGGAGCTGTTTTTT
many	TRBV20-1	NA	TRBJ2-5	CSPRRGGETQYF	TGCAGTCCCCGGAGAGGCGGAGAGACCCAGTACTTC
few	TRBV11-3	TRBD2	TRBJ2-2	CASSLDKMGLANTGELFF	TGTGCCAGCAGCTTAGACAAAATGGGACTAGCGAACACCGGGGAGCTGTTTTTT
few	TRBV25-1	TRBD1	TRBJ1-4	CASSVDRTGGGKLFF	TGTGCCAGCAGTGTCGACAGGACAGGGGGGGGAAAACTGTTTTTT
NA	TRBV5-1	NA	TRBJ2-2	CASFTGTLGAGELFF	TGCGCCAGTTTTACAGGGACCCTTGGCGCCGGGGAGCTGTTTTTT
NA	TRBV10-3	NA	TRBJ1-1	CATRAGNTEAFF	TGTGCCACAAGAGCCGGGAACACTGAAGCTTTCTTT
many	TRBV12-3/TRBV12-4	NA	TRBJ1-2	CASSALQGTYGYTF	TGTGCCAGCAGTGCCCTACAGGGCACCTATGGCTACACCTTC
many	TRBV20-1	NA	TRBJ1-2	CSAQRDGYTF	TGCAGTGCCCAGAGGGATGGCTACACCTTC
NA	TRBV10-2	NA	TRBJ1-1	CASRGASLGEAFF	TGCGCCAGCAGGGGGGCCTCCTTGGGAGAAGCTTTCTTT
NA	TRBV18	NA	TRBJ2-2	CASAPLELRGLTGELFF	TGTGCCAGCGCGCCCTTGGAGTTGCGGGGGCTCACCGGGGAGCTGTTTTTT
NA	TRBV7-2	TRBD1	TRBJ1-3	CASSGPGQGIAGNTIYF	TGTGCCAGCAGCGGCCCGGGACAGGGAATTGCTGGAAACACCATATATTTT
many	TRBV11-2	TRBD2	TRBJ2-7	CASSFQLAGGEQYF	TGTGCCAGCAGCTTTCAACTAGCGGGGGGCGAGCAGTACTTC
few	TRBV4-1	TRBD2	TRBJ2-7	CASSQPRGVFGTSGRAADEQYF	TGCGCCAGCAGCCAGCCCCGGGGCGTGTTTGGGACTAGCGGGAGGGCCGCAGACGAGCAGTACTTC
many	TRBV27	TRBD1	TRBJ2-7	CASIPGQGNHEQYF	TGTGCCAGCATTCCGGGACAGGGTAACCACGAGCAGTACTTC
NA	TRBV10-3	NA	TRBJ2-7	CAISEALYEQYF	TGTGCCATCAGTGAGGCTCTGTACGAGCAGTACTTC
NA	TRBV20-1	NA	TRBJ2-2	CSARPTGVGAGELFF	TGCAGTGCTAGGCCGACGGGAGTGGGGGCCGGGGAGCTGTTTTTT
NA	TRBV7-3	NA	TRBJ1-1	CASSSQRSTEAFF	TGTGCCAGCAGCTCCCAGAGAAGCACTGAAGCTTTCTTT
NA	TRBV18	TRBD1	TRBJ2-7	CASSPTGDSSYEQYF	TGTGCCAGCTCACCGACCGGGGACAGCTCCTACGAGCAGTACTTC
few	TRBV29-1	NA	TRBJ1-1	CSSGGRVGTEAFF	TGCAGCTCCGGGGGGAGGGTCGGCACTGAAGCTTTCTTT
NA	TRBV7-2	NA	TRBJ1-5	CASSIHREHQPQHF	TGTGCCAGCAGCATCCACAGGGAACATCAGCCCCAGCATTTT
many	TRBV2	NA	TRBJ2-4	CASQGGRDGGQNIQYF	TGTGCCAGCCAAGGAGGGCGGGACGGGGGTCAAAACATTCAGTACTTC
NA	TRBV7-2	TRBD1	TRBJ1-3	CASSSDRVGNTIYF	TGTGCCAGCAGCTCCGACAGGGTGGGGAACACCATATATTTT
NA	TRBV5-1	NA	TRBJ2-5	CASSLRGGEGETQYF	TGCGCCAGCAGCTTGAGGGGTGGAGAAGGGGAGACCCAGTACTTC
many	TRBV7-3	NA	TRBJ2-7	CASSLTGTSPPYEQYF	TGTGCCAGCAGCTTAACAGGTACCTCGCCCCCCTACGAGCAGTACTTC
few	TRBV6-5	NA	TRBJ2-2	CASSYRGPTQGTGELFF	TGTGCCAGCAGTTACAGGGGACCAACACAGGGCACCGGGGAGCTGTTTTTT
few	TRBV9	NA	TRBJ1-5	CASSPYGYSNQPQHF	TGTGCCAGCAGCCCATACGGTTATAGCAATCAGCCCCAGCATTTT
many	TRBV2	NA	TRBJ1-5	CASGMQQGGYGNQPQHF	TGTGCCAGCGGGATGCAGCAGGGTGGATATGGCAATCAGCCCCAGCATTTT
NA	TRBV20-1	NA	TRBJ1-5	CSASPDYSNQPQHF	TGCAGTGCAAGCCCAGATTATAGCAATCAGCCCCAGCATTTT
NA	TRBV27	NA	TRBJ1-6	CASRSRGWNSPLHF	TGTGCCAGCAGAAGTAGGGGTTGGAATTCACCCCTCCACTTT
few	TRBV19	TRBD1	TRBJ2-6	CASKDRSFSGANVLTF	TGTGCCAGTAAGGACAGGAGTTTCTCGGGGGCCAACGTCCTGACTTTC
many	TRBV5-1	NA	TRBJ2-7	CASSWAGRVRSWEYF	TGCGCCAGCAGCTGGGCAGGAAGGGTCCGCTCGTGGGAGTACTTC
few	TRBV12-5	TRBD1	TRBJ1-5	CASGSIIRDRGGNQPQHF	TGTGCTAGTGGTTCTATCATCCGGGACAGGGGTGGCAATCAGCCCCAGCATTTT